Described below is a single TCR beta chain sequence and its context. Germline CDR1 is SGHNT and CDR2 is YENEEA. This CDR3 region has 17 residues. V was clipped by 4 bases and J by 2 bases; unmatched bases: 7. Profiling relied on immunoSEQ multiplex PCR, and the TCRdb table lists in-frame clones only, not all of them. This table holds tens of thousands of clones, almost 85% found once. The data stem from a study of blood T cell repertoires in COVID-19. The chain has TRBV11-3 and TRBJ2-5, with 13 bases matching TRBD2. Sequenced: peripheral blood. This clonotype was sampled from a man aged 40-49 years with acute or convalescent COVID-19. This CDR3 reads CASSSRTSGSRQETQYF. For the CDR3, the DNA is TGTGCCAGCAGCTCCAGGACTAGCGGGAGCCGACAAGAGACCCAGTACTTC.